What follows are 22 T cell receptor beta chains derived from one specimen sequenced in a study of blood T cell repertoires in COVID-19 (dated by TCRdb to 2020 to 2022). Library creation used the immunoSEQ multiplex PCR assay. TCRdb limited this immuneACCESS table to in-frame rearrangements with V and J called. A share of clones is missing; checked studies link under half to unresolved V genes, and the rest is unexplained. Here the sample has hundreds of thousands of clones; about 80% occur a single time. The leading ten clones occupy 8.9% of the sample. Sequencing was done on a sample of peripheral blood. The source is a man older than 75 with acute or convalescent COVID-19.

This clone came up a few times. The chain links TRBV24-1 to TRBJ1-1; a weak D match, TRBD1 (5 bases). CDR1 is KGHDR and CDR2 is SFDVKD in the germline V gene. The CDR3 is made up of 15 amino acids. V lost 1 base, J lost 5 bases, and 13 bases lay in between. CDR3 sequence: CATSDFGQGGTEAFF. In DNA, the CDR3 is TGTGCCACCAGTGATTTTGGGCAGGGAGGGACTGAAGCTTTCTTT.

The rearrangement joins TRBV5-1 to TRBJ2-6; the match to TRBD1 covers 8 bases. This CDR3 spans 19 amino acids. The trim removed 3 bases at V and 2 bases at J, leaving 13 bases unmatched. Germline CDR1 SGHRS, CDR2 YFSETQ. CDR3 region: CASSSLLSGGAAGANVLTF. In DNA form, the CDR3 reads TGCGCCAGCAGCTCCCTCCTGTCAGGGGGCGCTGCTGGGGCCAACGTCCTGACTTTC.

This clone appeared a few times. This sequence joins TRBV5-1 and TRBJ1-2, with 10 positions matching TRBD1. The CDR3 consists of 15 residues. Germline V CDR1 and CDR2: SGHRS, YFSETQ. After removal of 4 bases from V and 7 bases from J, the junction contained 10 bases not matched to a gene. This CDR3 is CASSPRMTGGVGYTF. The CDR3 nucleotides read TGCGCCAGCAGCCCTCGAATGACAGGGGGCGTTGGCTACACCTTC.

This chain connects TRBV19 to TRBJ1-2, with D possibly matching TRBD1 (5 bases). This CDR3 is 16 amino acids long. Germline values: CDR1 LNHDA, CDR2 SQIVND (reference sequence). V dropped 3 bases and J dropped 4 bases, with 18 bases sitting between them. CDR3 region: CASSIDSRGLLYGYTF. For the CDR3, the DNA is TGTGCCAGTAGTATTGACAGCAGAGGACTACTCTATGGCTACACCTTC.

The chain uses TRBV2 and TRBJ2-7; no definite D call. This CDR3 region has 12 residues. Germline CDR1 is SNHLY and CDR2 is FYNNEI. Trimming took off 6 bases at V and 3 bases at J, with 9 bases between the two ends. CDR3 DNA sequence: TGTGCCAGCAGGGAGACGATCTACGAGCAGTACTTC. It specifies CASRETIYEQYF.

The J gene is TRBJ2-2, the V gene TRBV10-1; 7 nucleotides align to TRBD1. V shed 7 bases and J 1 base; nucleotides not matched to a gene: 3. The CDR3 loop spans 14 amino acids. CDR1 and CDR2 from the germline V gene are WNHNN and SYGVQD (reference sequence). CDR3 residues: CASTRDRNTGELFF. CDR3 bases: TGCGCCAGCACAAGGGACAGGAACACCGGGGAGCTGTTTTTT.

CDR3 coding DNA: TGTGCCAGCGCAGTAGCGAAGGGGGCGCGCAACGAGCAGTACTTC. Its protein is CASAVAKGARNEQYF. The chain uses TRBV27 and TRBJ2-7; 7 bases match TRBD1. The CDR3 loop spans 15 amino acids. V was pared by 8 bases and J by 5 bases, with 15 bases of the junction left unmatched. CDR1 MNHEY and CDR2 SMNVEV come from the germline V gene (reference sequence).

This clone was seen only once. The genes are TRBV2 and TRBJ2-3; 7 bases match TRBD2. V lost 3 bases, J lost 4 bases, and 10 bases stayed unmatched. Germline V gene data show CDR1 as SNHLY and CDR2 as FYNNEI. The CDR3 has 16 residues. CDR3 in amino acids: CASSEGGVLWADTQYF. CDR3 coding DNA: TGTGCCAGCAGTGAGGGGGGGGTCCTCTGGGCAGATACGCAGTATTTT.

This sequence joins TRBV19 and TRBJ2-5; 12 nucleotides match TRBD2. V trimming: 9 bases; J trimming: 9 bases; junction bases outside the gene matches: 5. The CDR3 sequence is 12 residues long. The germline V gene has CDR1 LNHDA and CDR2 SQIVND (reference sequence). The CDR3 sequence is CASGLAGLPQYF. Written as DNA, the CDR3 is TGTGCCAGCGGACTAGCGGGACTGCCCCAGTACTTC.

V and J are TRBV11-1 and TRBJ2-7; D gene ambiguous. The germline V gene has CDR1 SGHAT and CDR2 FQDESV (reference sequence). The V gene lost 2 bases and the J gene lost 6 bases, with 8 bases spanning the gap. The length of the CDR3 is 12 residues. The CDR3 DNA sequence: TGTGCCAGCAGCTTAATTTACGGCGAGCAGTACTTC. This sequence encodes CASSLIYGEQYF.

This clone showed up just a few times. The chain employs TRBV15 and TRBJ2-7, with TRBD1 identical over 10 bases. The germline gives CDR1 LNHNV, CDR2 YYDKDF (reference sequence). The CDR3 length is 15 residues. J was trimmed by 5 bases and V by 3 bases; bases with no gene match: 7. This chain's CDR3 is CATSRSTGGAHEQYF. In DNA form, the CDR3 reads TGTGCCACCAGCAGGTCGACAGGGGGCGCCCACGAGCAGTACTTC.

CDR3 sequence reads: CASIKQTGDPYEQYF. The CDR3 coding sequence is TGTGCCAGCATCAAACAGACAGGAGATCCTTACGAGCAGTACTTC. This sequence joins TRBV6-1 and TRBJ2-7, with D maybe TRBD1 (6 bases). The V end was cut by 7 bases, the J end by 4 bases, with 20 bases between. The CDR3 length is 15 residues. Germline V gene lookup returns CDR1 MNHNS and CDR2 SASEGT.

The chain employs TRBV27 and TRBJ2-3; 8 positions match TRBD2. CDR1 is MNHEY, CDR2 SMNVEV, per germline (reference sequence). The trim removed 6 bases at V and 2 bases at J, leaving 10 bases unmatched. The CDR3 spans 16 residues. The CDR3 reads CASSRPRGGNTDTQYF. The DNA for the CDR3 is TGTGCCAGCAGCCGACCACGGGGGGGGAACACAGATACGCAGTATTTT.

CDR3 nucleotides: TGTGCCAGCAGCCACCCAGCAGGGAACTACAATGAGCAGTTCTTC. Its protein product is CASSHPAGNYNEQFF. The rearrangement uses TRBV7-3 and TRBJ2-1, with a tentative D call TRBD1 (5 bases). V shed 5 bases and J shed 3 bases, with 14 bases lying between them. The V gene's germline CDR1 is SGHTA and CDR2 FQGTGA. CDR3 length: 15 residues.

This chain connects TRBV19 to TRBJ2-7; D might be TRBD2 (6 bases). The V end lost 5 bases, the J end lost 2 bases, and 13 bases lay between the germline ends. The CDR3 covers 14 residues. Germline CDR1 LNHDA, CDR2 SQIVND (reference sequence). The CDR3 loop is CASSLAGRTYEQYF. CDR3 nucleotides: TGTGCCAGTAGTTTGGCAGGGAGGACCTACGAGCAGTACTTC.

V gene TRBV28 combines with J gene TRBJ1-4; TRBD1 agrees at 8 bases. V lost 3 bases to trimming and J lost 8 bases; unmatched junction nucleotides: 14. The CDR3 contains 17 residues. Germline CDR1 is MDHEN and CDR2 is SYDVKM. CDR3 in amino acids: CASSFGTRTGRREKLFF. In DNA form, the CDR3 reads TGTGCCAGCAGTTTTGGGACGAGGACAGGGAGGAGGGAAAAACTGTTTTTT.

The rearrangement joins TRBV27 to TRBJ2-1; 7 nucleotides agree with TRBD2. The CDR3 sequence is 15 residues long. Looked up from germline, CDR1 is MNHEY and CDR2 is SMNVEV (reference sequence). Trimming at V came to 6 bases and at J to 1 base, leaving 6 bases not matched to a gene. CDR3 loop: CASSRRGDSYNEQFF. CDR3 DNA sequence: TGTGCCAGCAGCCGACGGGGGGATTCCTACAATGAGCAGTTCTTC.

The chain couples TRBV10-3 to TRBJ1-2; no clear D. Germline V gene data show CDR1 as ENHRY and CDR2 as SYGVKD. The CDR3 sequence is 12 residues long. Trimming cost V 1 base and J 5 bases, with 5 bases left between them. CDR3 in amino acids: CAISELAYGYTF. The CDR3 DNA reads as TGTGCCATCAGTGAGTTGGCTTATGGCTACACCTTC.

The CDR3 DNA reads TGTGCCAGCAGCCCCGACAGCTACGAGCAGTACTTC. It translates to CASSPDSYEQYF. The rearrangement uses TRBV5-4 and TRBJ2-7, with D possibly TRBD1 on 5 matching bases. Trimming left V 4 bases short and J 3 bases short, with 8 bases between. Germline CDR1 reads SGHNT; CDR2 reads YYREEE (reference sequence). CDR3 length equals 12 residues.

The V call is TRBV3-1 (or the pseudogene TRBV3-2), the J call TRBJ1-1; TRBD1 matches at 7 bases. V lost 4 bases and J lost 1; bases outside the gene matches: 3. The CDR3 extends over 14 amino acids. Germline-derived CDR1 and CDR2 are LGHDT and YNNKEL (reference sequence). The CDR3 sequence is CASSRGTANTEAFF. In DNA, the CDR3 is TGTGCCAGCAGCCGCGGGACAGCGAACACTGAAGCTTTCTTT.

The chain has TRBV5-1 and TRBJ2-1; D is possibly TRBD2 (6 bases). CDR3 size: 15 residues. CDR1 and CDR2 from the germline V gene are SGHRS and YFSETQ. Trimming took 4 bases from V and 4 from J, leaving 15 bases between them. The CDR3 loop reads CASSPGAGWYNEQFF. DNA of the CDR3: TGCGCCAGCAGCCCTGGGGCGGGATGGTACAATGAGCAGTTCTTC.

The chain links TRBV18 to TRBJ1-2, with D uncertain. With 6 bases removed from V and 5 bases from J, the gap between germline ends came to 13 bases. Germline V gene data show CDR1 as KGHSH and CDR2 as LQKENI. The CDR3 length is 13 residues. CDR3 sequence (DNA): TGTGCCAGCTCTCCTTCTAGGCAGTATGGCTACACCTTC. Residues: CASSPSRQYGYTF. Based on the CDR3 plus reference TRBV18 and TRBJ1-2, the full variable domain is NAGVMQNPRHLVRRRGQEARLRCSPMKGHSHVYWYRQLPEEGLKFMVYLQKENIIDESGMPKERFSAEFPKEGPSILRIQQVVRGDSAAYFCASSPSRQYGYTFGSGTRLTVV.